These T cell receptor beta chains were read from a single sample in a study of blood T cells in healthy people across ages. TCRdb re-derived calls from the 5' RACE reads in MiXCR, one entry per CDR3 protein. There are some 900,000 distinct CDR3 sequences in the sample; roughly 50% occur only once, and 13% lies in the top ten. The sequencing input was blood. Receptors were obtained from a young man in good health. Each CDR3 is given with its conserved first and last residue. D genes are given only for firm matches. Clone sizes are given selectively: once, few, many, or a class where the clone is expanded.

TRBV6-1	TRBJ2-3	-	TRBD1	CASADRVGTDTQYF	TGTGCCAGCGCCGACAGGGTTGGTACAGATACGCAGTATTTT
TRBV7-2	TRBJ2-1	-	-	CASSQNPGEQFF	TGTGCCAGCAGCCAAAACCCCGGTGAGCAGTTCTTC
TRBV9	TRBJ1-1	-	-	CASSAGRNTEAFF	TGTGCCAGCAGCGCGGGACGGAACACTGAAGCTTTCTTT
TRBV28	TRBJ1-2	few	-	CASRLRTGGTYGYTF	TGTGCCAGCAGATTACGTACAGGCGGAACCTATGGCTACACCTTC
TRBV10-3	TRBJ1-1	-	-	CAISESVRVNTEAFF	TGTGCCATCAGTGAGTCGGTCAGGGTGAACACTGAAGCTTTCTTT
TRBV7-2	TRBJ2-2	-	-	CASSPRRWSGELFF	TGTGCCAGCAGCCCCCGACGGTGGAGCGGGGAGCTGTTTTTT
TRBV21-1	TRBJ2-3	-	-	CASSKPSGGPTDAQYF	TGTGCCAGCAGCAAACCCAGCGGGGGGCCCACAGATGCGCAGTATTTT
TRBV5-1	TRBJ2-7	few	-	CASSPDSAYEQYF	TGCGCCAGCAGCCCTGACAGTGCTTACGAGCAGTACTTC
TRBV6-1	TRBJ1-4	-	TRBD1	CASRSTGGPLANEKLFF	TGTGCCAGCAGATCGACAGGGGGCCCGTTAGCTAATGAAAAACTGTTTTTT
TRBV4-1	TRBJ2-3	-	TRBD2	CASSQDSLAGVPSTDTQYF	TGCGCCAGCAGCCAAGATTCGCTAGCGGGGGTTCCTAGCACAGATACGCAGTATTTT
TRBV6-4	TRBJ2-1	many	-	CASSDTEYNEQFF	TGTGCCAGCAGTGACACTGAATACAATGAGCAGTTCTTC
TRBV6-2/TRBV6-3	TRBJ2-5	-	TRBD1	CASSTTGQGYETQYF	TGTGCCAGCAGTACTACGGGACAGGGGTACGAGACCCAGTACTTC
TRBV7-2	TRBJ2-3	-	TRBD1	CASSRLQGAQTDTQYF	TGTGCCAGCAGCCGCCTTCAGGGGGCGCAAACAGATACGCAGTATTTT
TRBV20-1	TRBJ1-1	few	-	CSARVPQRGAFTEAFF	TGCAGTGCTAGAGTCCCCCAGCGGGGTGCGTTTACTGAAGCTTTCTTT
TRBV20-1	TRBJ2-3	once	-	CSALRQISTDTQYF	TGCAGTGCTCTCCGACAGATAAGCACAGATACGCAGTATTTT
TRBV10-3	TRBJ2-4	few	TRBD2	CAISELAGGRNIQYF	TGTGCCATCAGTGAACTAGCGGGGGGGCGGAACATTCAGTACTTC
TRBV30	TRBJ1-1	-	-	CAWSLSKAEAFF	TGTGCCTGGAGTCTTTCTAAGGCTGAAGCTTTCTTT
TRBV7-9	TRBJ2-1	-	-	CASSRNTAHEQFF	TGTGCCAGCAGCCGGAACACGGCTCATGAGCAGTTCTTC
TRBV7-9	TRBJ2-5	-	-	CASSLLTGSEQYF	TGTGCCAGCAGCTTACTAACCGGTTCTGAGCAGTACTTC
TRBV4-1	TRBJ1-2	few	TRBD1	CASSQNQDRDVTTF	TGCGCCAGCAGCCAAAATCAGGACAGGGATGTTACCACCTTC
TRBV6-5	TRBJ2-2	-	-	CASIQSLPNTGELFF	TGTGCCTCTATACAGTCCCTCCCGAACACCGGGGAGCTGTTTTTT
TRBV6-5	TRBJ1-5	-	TRBD1	CASSYSGQGEQPQHF	TGTGCCAGCAGTTATTCGGGACAGGGTGAACAGCCCCAGCATTTT
TRBV10-3	TRBJ1-2	once	TRBD1	CAISMGQGDYGYTF	TGCGCCATCAGCATGGGACAGGGGGACTATGGCTACACCTTC
TRBV7-9	TRBJ2-3	-	TRBD2	CASSLVSGSITDTQYF	TGTGCCAGCAGCTTAGTAAGCGGGAGTATAACAGATACGCAGTATTTT
TRBV5-1	TRBJ2-1	-	TRBD2	CASSFISGVPSEQFF	TGCGCCAGCAGCTTTATTAGCGGGGTACCCTCTGAGCAGTTCTTC
TRBV5-1	TRBJ2-1	few	TRBD1	CASSLIGQGANNEQFF	TGCGCCAGCAGCTTGATCGGACAGGGGGCCAACAATGAGCAGTTCTTC
TRBV20-1	TRBJ2-1	-	TRBD2	CSAPTSGGDEQFF	TGCAGTGCACCTACTAGCGGGGGCGATGAGCAGTTCTTC
TRBV7-8	TRBJ2-7	-	-	CASSLTDGIYEQYF	TGTGCCAGCAGCTTAACCGACGGGATCTACGAGCAGTACTTC
TRBV6-2/TRBV6-3	TRBJ2-3	-	-	CASSRDGIIDTQYF	TGTGCCAGCAGCCGGGACGGGATCATAGATACGCAGTATTTT